The following is a T cell receptor (beta chain) sequence with its context. Antigen: not known. Positive CCR7 selection of CD45RO-negative cells yielded the naive CD8 cells, and terminally differentiated effector memory CD45RA+ cells were excluded. Each cell subset's genomic DNA was divided evenly among several immunoSEQ plates. Original processing methods: Quality scores were absent from the junction-only immunoSEQ sequences, so filtering differed. TCRdb keeps only in-frame clones here, not all; method: immunoSEQ multiplex PCR. For V, J and clone size, that table is used; D and trimming come from the DNA. The sample lists about 800,000 clones, approximately 96% occurring once. The data were obtained in a study of shared clonotypes between healthy human individuals. Study-level information: Donors had three CD4 naive, three CD4 memory, two CD8 naive and one CD8 memory plate apiece. Study conclusions and caveats: As a rule, naive subsets had a larger estimated richness than memory subsets.

Germline V lookup: CDR1 GTSNPN, CDR2 SVGIG (reference sequence). The CDR3 runs to 13 residues. V shed 5 bases, J shed 5 bases, and the junction held 7 bases outside the gene matches. Sequencing input: naive CD8+ T cells sorted from blood. The genes are TRBV30 and TRBJ2-7; 9 nucleotides agree with TRBD1. The receptor was isolated from a young man in good health. The CDR3 bases are TGTGCCTGGGATCCGGGACAGGGAGACGAGCAGTACTTC. Residues: CAWDPGQGDEQYF.